This T cell receptor (beta chain) was captured by sequencing in a study of chemoradiotherapy in HPV16-positive cancers. Study-wide findings and caveats: Candidate HPV-specific clones and E7-related TCR motifs grew in tumor during treatment.

Assay used: immunoSEQ multiplex PCR; TCRdb lists only in-frame clones, some missing. This sample has about 8,100 clones; roughly 70% occur once, and the top ten carry roughly 20%. The V end was cut by 0 bases, the J end by 3 bases, with 9 bases between. This CDR3 comprises 13 residues. Germline lookup yields CDR1 GTSNPN and CDR2 SVGIG (reference sequence). Turning to this clone: Its specificity is not known.

V usage is TRBV30 and J usage is TRBJ2-7, with a possible D match to TRBD2 (6 bases). This TCR was recovered from a human donor with HPV-associated anogenital cancer. Sample acquisition took place from a patient who underwent chemoradiotherapy. The CDR3 DNA is TGTGCCTGGAGTGTTTCGGGGGTCTACGAGCAGTACTTC. Translated: CAWSVSGVYEQYF.